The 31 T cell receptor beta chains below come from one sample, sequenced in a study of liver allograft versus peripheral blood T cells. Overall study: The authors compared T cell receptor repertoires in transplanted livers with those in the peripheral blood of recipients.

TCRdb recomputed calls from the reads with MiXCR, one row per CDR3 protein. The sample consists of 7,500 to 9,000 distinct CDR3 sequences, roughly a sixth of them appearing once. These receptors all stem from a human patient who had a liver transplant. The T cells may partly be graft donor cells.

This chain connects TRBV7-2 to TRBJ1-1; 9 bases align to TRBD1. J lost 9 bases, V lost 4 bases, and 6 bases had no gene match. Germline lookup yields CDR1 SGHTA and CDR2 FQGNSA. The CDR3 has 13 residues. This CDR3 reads CASSSGQGWQAFF. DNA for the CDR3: TGTGCCAGCAGCTCCGGACAGGGGTGGCAAGCTTTCTTT.

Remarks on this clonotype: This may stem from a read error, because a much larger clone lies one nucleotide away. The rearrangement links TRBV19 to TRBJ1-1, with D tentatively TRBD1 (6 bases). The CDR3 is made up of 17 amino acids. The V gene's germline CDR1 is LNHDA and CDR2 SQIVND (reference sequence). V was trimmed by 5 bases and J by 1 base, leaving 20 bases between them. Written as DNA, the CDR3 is TGTGCCAGTAGTCCGAATTACGGGGGGCTGAGGAACACTGAAGCTTTCTTT. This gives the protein CASSPNYGGLRNTEAFF.

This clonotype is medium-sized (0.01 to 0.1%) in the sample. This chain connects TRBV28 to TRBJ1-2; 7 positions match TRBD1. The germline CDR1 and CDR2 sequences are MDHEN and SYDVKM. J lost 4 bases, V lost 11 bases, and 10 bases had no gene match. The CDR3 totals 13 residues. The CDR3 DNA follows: TGTGCCTCAGACAGGGAAAGGGGCTATGGCTACACCTTC. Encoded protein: CASDRERGYGYTF.

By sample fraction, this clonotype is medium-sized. This chain's CDR3 is CSVGRGENTGELFF. The CDR3 DNA reads as TGCAGCGTTGGGAGGGGTGAGAACACCGGGGAGCTGTTTTTT. The V gene is TRBV29-1, the J gene TRBJ2-2; D may be TRBD2 (6 bases). The CDR3 runs to 14 residues. Germline loops: CDR1 SQVTM, CDR2 ANQGSEA. The V and J ends lost 4 bases and 1 base respectively, with 10 bases between them.

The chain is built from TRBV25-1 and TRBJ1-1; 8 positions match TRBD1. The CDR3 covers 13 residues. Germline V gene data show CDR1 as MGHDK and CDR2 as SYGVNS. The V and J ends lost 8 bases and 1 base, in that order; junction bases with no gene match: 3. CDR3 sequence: CASWGQANTEAFF. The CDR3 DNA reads TGTGCCAGCTGGGGACAGGCGAACACTGAAGCTTTCTTT.

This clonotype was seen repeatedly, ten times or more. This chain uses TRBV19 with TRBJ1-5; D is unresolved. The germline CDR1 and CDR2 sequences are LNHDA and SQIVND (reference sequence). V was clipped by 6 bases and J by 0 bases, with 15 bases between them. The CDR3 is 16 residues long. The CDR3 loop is CASSSPQRNSNQPQHF. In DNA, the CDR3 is TGTGCCAGTAGCTCGCCCCAGCGGAATAGCAATCAGCCCCAGCATTTT. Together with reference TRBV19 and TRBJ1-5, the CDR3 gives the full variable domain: DGGITQSPKYLFRKEGQNVTLSCEQNLNHDAMYWYRQDPGQGLRLIYYSQIVNDFQKGDIAEGYSVSREKKESFPLTVTSAQKNPTAFYLCASSSPQRNSNQPQHFGDGTRLSIL.

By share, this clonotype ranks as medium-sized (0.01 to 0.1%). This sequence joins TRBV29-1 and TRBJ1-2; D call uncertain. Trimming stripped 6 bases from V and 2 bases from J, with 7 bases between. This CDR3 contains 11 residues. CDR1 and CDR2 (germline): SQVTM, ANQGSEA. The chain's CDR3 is CSVFDNYGYTF. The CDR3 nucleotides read TGCAGCGTATTCGACAACTATGGCTACACCTTC. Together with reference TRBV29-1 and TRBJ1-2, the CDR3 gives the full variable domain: SAVISQKPSRDICQRGTSLTIQCQVDSQVTMMFWYRQQPGQSLTLIATANQGSEATYESGFVIDKFPISRPNLTFSTLTVSNMSPEDSSIYLCSVFDNYGYTFGSGTRLTVV.

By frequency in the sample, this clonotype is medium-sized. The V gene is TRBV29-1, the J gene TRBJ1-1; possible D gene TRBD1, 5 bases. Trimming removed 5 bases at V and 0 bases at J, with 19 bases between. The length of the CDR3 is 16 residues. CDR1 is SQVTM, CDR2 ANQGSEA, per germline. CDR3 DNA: TGCAGCGTTTGCCCCGGGGGTTCGGCAGTGAACACTGAAGCTTTCTTT. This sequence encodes CSVCPGGSAVNTEAFF.

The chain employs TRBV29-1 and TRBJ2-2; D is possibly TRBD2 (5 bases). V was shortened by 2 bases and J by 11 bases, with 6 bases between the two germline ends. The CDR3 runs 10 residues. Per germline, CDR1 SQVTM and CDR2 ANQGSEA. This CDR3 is CSVETGELFF. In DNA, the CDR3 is TGCAGCGTTGAAACGGGAGAGCTGTTTTTT.

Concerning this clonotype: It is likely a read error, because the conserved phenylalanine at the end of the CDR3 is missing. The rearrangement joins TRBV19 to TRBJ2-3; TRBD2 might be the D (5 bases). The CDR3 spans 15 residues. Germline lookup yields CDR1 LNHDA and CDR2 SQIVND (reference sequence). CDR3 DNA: TGTGCCAGTAGTATCGCGGCCGAGGGTACAGATATGCAGTATTTG. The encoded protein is CASSIAAEGTDMQYL.

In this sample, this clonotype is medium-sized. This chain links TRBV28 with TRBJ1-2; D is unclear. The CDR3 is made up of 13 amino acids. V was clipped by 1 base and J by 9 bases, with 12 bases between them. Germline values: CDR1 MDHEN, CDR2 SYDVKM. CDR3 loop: CASSLSQVWSYTF. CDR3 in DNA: TGTGCCAGCAGTTTATCGCAGGTTTGGAGCTACACCTTC.

The CDR3 is CATGRVISLYMDSPLHF. The CDR3 region has the DNA TGTGCCACCGGGCGGGTCATTTCTCTATATATGGATTCACCCCTCCACTTT. The chain links TRBV11-3 to TRBJ1-6; D is unresolved. The V gene lost 10 bases and the J gene lost 8 bases, with 27 bases spanning the gap. Germline V gene data show CDR1 as SGHNT and CDR2 as YENEEA. The CDR3 is made up of 17 amino acids.

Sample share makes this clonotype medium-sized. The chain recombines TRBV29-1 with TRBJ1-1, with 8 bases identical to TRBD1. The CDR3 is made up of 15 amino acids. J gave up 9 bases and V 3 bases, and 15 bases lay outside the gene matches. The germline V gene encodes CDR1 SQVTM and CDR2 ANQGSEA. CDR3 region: CSVEPPGQGTVKAFF. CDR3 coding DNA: TGCAGCGTTGAGCCCCCCGGACAGGGTACGGTTAAAGCTTTCTTT.

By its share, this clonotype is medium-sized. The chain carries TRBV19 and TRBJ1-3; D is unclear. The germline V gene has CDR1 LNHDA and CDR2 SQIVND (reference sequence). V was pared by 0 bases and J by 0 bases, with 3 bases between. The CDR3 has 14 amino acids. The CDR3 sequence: CASSIDSSGNTIYF. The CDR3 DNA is TGTGCCAGTAGTATAGACAGCTCTGGAAACACCATATATTTT.

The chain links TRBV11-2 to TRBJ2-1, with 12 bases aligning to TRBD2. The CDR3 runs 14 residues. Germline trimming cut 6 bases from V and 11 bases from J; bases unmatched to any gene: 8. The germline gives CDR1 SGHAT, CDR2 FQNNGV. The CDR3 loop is CASRTSGSRGQQFF. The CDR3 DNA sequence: TGTGCCAGCAGGACTAGCGGGAGTCGTGGACAGCAGTTCTTC.

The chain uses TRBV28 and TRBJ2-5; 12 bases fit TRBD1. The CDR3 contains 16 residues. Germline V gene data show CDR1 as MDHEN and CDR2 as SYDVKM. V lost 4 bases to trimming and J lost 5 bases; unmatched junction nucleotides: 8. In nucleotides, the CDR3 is TGTGCCAGCAGTTCCGGGACAGGGGGCAGCGATGAGACCCAGTACTTC. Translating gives CASSSGTGGSDETQYF.

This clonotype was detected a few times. The CDR3 loop reads CSARQGITEAFF. CDR3 nucleotides: TGCAGTGCTAGACAGGGAATTACTGAAGCTTTCTTT. The chain employs TRBV20-1 and TRBJ1-1, with D tentatively TRBD1 (5 bases). The germline V gene encodes CDR1 DFQATT and CDR2 SNEGSKA (reference sequence). CDR3 length equals 12 residues. The V end lost 2 bases, the J end lost 5 bases, and 9 bases lay between the germline ends.

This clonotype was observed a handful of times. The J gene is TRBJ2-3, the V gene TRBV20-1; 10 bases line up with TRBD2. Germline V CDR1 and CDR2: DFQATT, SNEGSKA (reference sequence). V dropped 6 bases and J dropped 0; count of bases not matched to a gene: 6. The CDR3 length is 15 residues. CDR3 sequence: CSAAGLAVSTDTQYF. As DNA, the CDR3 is TGCAGTGCAGCTGGACTAGCGGTTAGCACAGATACGCAGTATTTT.

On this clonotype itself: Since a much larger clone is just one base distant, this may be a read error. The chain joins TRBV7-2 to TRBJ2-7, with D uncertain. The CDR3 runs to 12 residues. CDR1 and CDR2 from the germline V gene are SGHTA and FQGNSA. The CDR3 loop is CVSSLQRNEQYF. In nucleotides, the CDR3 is TGTGTCAGCAGCTTACAACGAAACGAGCAGTACTTC. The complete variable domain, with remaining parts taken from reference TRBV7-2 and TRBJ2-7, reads GAGVSQSPSNKVTEKGKDVELRCDPISGHTALYWYRQSLGQGLEFLIYFQGNSAPDKSGLPSDRFSAERTGGSVSTLTIQRTQQEDSAVYLCVSSLQRNEQYFGPGTRLTVT.

CDR3 nucleotides: TGCAGTGCTAGATATTTAGCGGGAGTCTCAGAGTACTTC. Protein sequence: CSARYLAGVSEYF. V and J are TRBV20-1 and TRBJ2-7; 9 bases agree with TRBD2. The CDR3 is made up of 13 amino acids. V was pared by 2 bases and J by 11 bases, with 10 bases of the junction left unmatched. Germline lookup yields CDR1 DFQATT and CDR2 SNEGSKA (reference sequence).

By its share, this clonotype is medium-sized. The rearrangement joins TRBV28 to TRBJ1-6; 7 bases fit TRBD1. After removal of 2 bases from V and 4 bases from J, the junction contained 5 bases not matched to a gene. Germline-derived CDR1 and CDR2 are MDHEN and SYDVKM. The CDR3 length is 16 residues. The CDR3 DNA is TGTGCCAGCAGTTTAGGAGGGGGCGATTATAATTCACCCCTCCACTTT. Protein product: CASSLGGGDYNSPLHF.

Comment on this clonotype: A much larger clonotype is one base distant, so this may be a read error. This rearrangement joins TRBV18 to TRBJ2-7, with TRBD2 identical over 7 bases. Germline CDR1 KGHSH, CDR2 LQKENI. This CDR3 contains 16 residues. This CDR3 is CVSSPFRAGEWNEQYF. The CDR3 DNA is TGTGTCAGCTCACCGTTCCGGGCGGGGGAGTGGAACGAGCAGTACTTC.

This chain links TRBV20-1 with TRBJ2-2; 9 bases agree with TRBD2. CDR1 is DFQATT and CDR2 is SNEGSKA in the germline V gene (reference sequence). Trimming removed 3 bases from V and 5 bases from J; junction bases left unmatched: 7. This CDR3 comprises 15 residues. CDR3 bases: TGCAGTGCTAGGTTTAGCGGGAGAGGTACCGGGGAGCTGTTTTTT. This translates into CSARFSGRGTGELFF.

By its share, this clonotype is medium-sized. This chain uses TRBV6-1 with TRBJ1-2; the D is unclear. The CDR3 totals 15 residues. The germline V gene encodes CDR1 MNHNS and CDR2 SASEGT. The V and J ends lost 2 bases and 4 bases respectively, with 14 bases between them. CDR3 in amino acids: CASSENPGAGYGYTF. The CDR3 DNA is TGTGCCAGCAGTGAAAATCCGGGTGCCGGCTATGGCTACACCTTC.

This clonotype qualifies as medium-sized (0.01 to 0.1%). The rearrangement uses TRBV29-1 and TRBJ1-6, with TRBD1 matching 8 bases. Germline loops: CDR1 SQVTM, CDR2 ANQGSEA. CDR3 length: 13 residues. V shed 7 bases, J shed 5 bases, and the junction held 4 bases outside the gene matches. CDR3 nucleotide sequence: TGCAGCGCTGGGGACAGGAATAATTCACCCCTCCACTTT. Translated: CSAGDRNNSPLHF.

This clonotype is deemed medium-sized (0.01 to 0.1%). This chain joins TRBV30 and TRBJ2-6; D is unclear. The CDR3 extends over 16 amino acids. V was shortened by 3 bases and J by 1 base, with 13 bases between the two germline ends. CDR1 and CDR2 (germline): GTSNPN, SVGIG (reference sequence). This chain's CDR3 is CAWRRQVTSGANVLTF. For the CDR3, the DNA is TGTGCCTGGAGGCGGCAGGTCACATCTGGGGCCAACGTCCTGACTTTC.

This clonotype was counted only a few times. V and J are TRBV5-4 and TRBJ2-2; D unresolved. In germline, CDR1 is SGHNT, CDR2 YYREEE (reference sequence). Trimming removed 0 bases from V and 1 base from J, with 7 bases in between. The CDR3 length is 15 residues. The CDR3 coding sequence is TGTGCCAGCAGCTTGGACAGCTTGAACACCGGGGAGCTGTTTTTT. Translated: CASSLDSLNTGELFF. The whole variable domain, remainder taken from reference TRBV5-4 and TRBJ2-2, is ETGVTQSPTHLIKTRGQQVTLRCSSQSGHNTVSWYQQALGQGPQFIFQYYREEENGRGNFPPRFSGLQFPNYSSELNVNALELDDSALYLCASSLDSLNTGELFFGEGSRLTVL.

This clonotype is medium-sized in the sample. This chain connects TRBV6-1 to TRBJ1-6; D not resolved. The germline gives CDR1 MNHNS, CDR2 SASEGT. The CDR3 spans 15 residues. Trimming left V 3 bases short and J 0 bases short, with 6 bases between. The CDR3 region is CASSERSSYNSPLHF. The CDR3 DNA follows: TGTGCCAGCAGTGAGAGGAGCTCCTATAATTCACCCCTCCACTTT.

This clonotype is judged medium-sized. CDR3 amino acids: CATKDRVDTDTQYF. The CDR3 region has the DNA TGTGCCACCAAGGACAGGGTAGATACAGATACGCAGTATTTT. The chain has TRBV19 and TRBJ2-3, with 8 bases that match TRBD1. J lost 3 bases, V lost 10 bases, and 9 bases had no gene match. The CDR3 spans 14 residues. Germline loops: CDR1 LNHDA, CDR2 SQIVND (reference sequence).

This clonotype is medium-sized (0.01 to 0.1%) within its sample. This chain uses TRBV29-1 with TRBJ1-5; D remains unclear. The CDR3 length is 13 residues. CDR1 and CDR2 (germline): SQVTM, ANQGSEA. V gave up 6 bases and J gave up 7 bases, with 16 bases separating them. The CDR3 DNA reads TGCAGCGTCAGAACCGGGGAGGAGCAGCCCCAGCATTTT. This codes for CSVRTGEEQPQHF.

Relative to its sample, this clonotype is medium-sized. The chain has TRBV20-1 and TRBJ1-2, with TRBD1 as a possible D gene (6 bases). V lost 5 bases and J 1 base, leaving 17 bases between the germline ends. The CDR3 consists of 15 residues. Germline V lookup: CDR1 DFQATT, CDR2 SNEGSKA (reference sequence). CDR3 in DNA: TGCAGTGCTCCTTCTACTGTAGGGGGTAACTATGGCTACACCTTC. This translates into CSAPSTVGGNYGYTF.